This passage covers 7 T cell receptor beta chains from one sample sequenced in a study of OX40 agonist ivuxolimab in advanced cancers. The method was immunoSEQ multiplex PCR; TCRdb's version includes in-frame clones alone and lacks a portion of them. This table holds tens of thousands of clones, 80% to 90% found once. This sample comprised CD4+ or CD8+ T cells sorted from blood, obtained in a trial of the OX40 agonist ivuxolimab. All receptors derive from an adult with an advanced solid tumor such as melanoma, head and neck, liver or kidney cancer.

On this clone: One end of the junction is discordant with germline, which a read error may explain. V gene TRBV10-2 combines with J gene TRBJ1-1; 7 bases are shared with TRBD1. CDR1 WSHSY and CDR2 SAAADI come from the germline V gene. This CDR3 is built from 13 residues. CDR3 residues: CASREGGRAEAFF. In DNA form, the CDR3 reads TGCGCCAGCCGTGAAGGGGGCCGGGCTGAAGCTTTCTTT.

The V gene is TRBV5-1, the J gene TRBJ2-5, with TRBD2 matching 7 bases. Germline loops: CDR1 SGHRS, CDR2 YFSETQ. The CDR3 totals 15 residues. Unmatched junction bases numbered 9, after V lost 2 bases and J lost 5 bases. CDR3 DNA: TGCGCCAGCAGCTTCTCGGGGACTATGGACGAGACCCAGTACTTC. Its protein product is CASSFSGTMDETQYF.

This rearrangement joins TRBV7-2 to TRBJ2-7; TRBD1 is a possible D gene (6 bases). CDR1 and CDR2 (germline): SGHTA, FQGNSA. CDR3 length equals 17 residues. V was trimmed by 1 base and J by 6 bases, leaving 22 bases between them. The CDR3 region is CASSLDWARGKGSEQYF. CDR3 nucleotide sequence: TGTGCCAGCAGCTTAGATTGGGCCAGGGGAAAGGGTAGCGAGCAGTACTTC. The whole variable domain, filled in from reference TRBV7-2 and TRBJ2-7, reads GAGVSQSPSNKVTEKGKDVELRCDPISGHTALYWYRQSLGQGLEFLIYFQGNSAPDKSGLPSDRFSAERTGGSVSTLTIQRTQQEDSAVYLCASSLDWARGKGSEQYFGPGTRLTVT.

The genes are TRBV7-8 and TRBJ2-7, with D perhaps matching TRBD1 or TRBD2 (5 bases each). V dropped 5 bases and J dropped 2 bases, with 10 bases sitting between them. The CDR3 runs 13 residues. Germline V CDR1 and CDR2: SGHVS, FQNEAQ. The CDR3 DNA sequence: TGTGCCAGCAGCCGGGACCTCGCCTACGAGCAGTACTTC. It codes for CASSRDLAYEQYF.

The gene calls are TRBV28 and TRBJ2-5; TRBD2 aligns across 10 bases. Trimming cost V 3 bases and J 4 bases; bases outside gene matches: 2. From germline, CDR1 is MDHEN and CDR2 SYDVKM. The CDR3 loop spans 14 amino acids. CDR3 sequence (DNA): TGTGCCAGCAGTTTTAGCGGGGGGCGAGAGACCCAGTACTTC. Protein product: CASSFSGGRETQYF. Combining the CDR3 with reference TRBV28 and TRBJ2-5 gives the whole variable domain DVKVTQSSRYLVKRTGEKVFLECVQDMDHENMFWYRQDPGLGLRLIYFSYDVKMKEKGDIPEGYSVSREKKERFSLILESASTNQTSMYLCASSFSGGRETQYFGPGTRLLVL.

J is TRBJ2-7 and V is TRBV9; TRBD2 agrees at 8 bases. Germline-derived CDR1 and CDR2 are SGDLS and YYNGEE. V was pared by 0 bases and J by 5 bases, with 7 bases of the junction left unmatched. The CDR3 runs 15 residues. CDR3 in amino acids: CASSVGSGGLHEQYF. The CDR3 coding sequence is TGTGCCAGCAGCGTAGGAAGCGGGGGATTGCACGAGCAGTACTTC.

The V and J genes are TRBV27 and TRBJ2-5; D not certain. The CDR3 is 14 residues long. V dropped 5 bases and J dropped 1 base, with 11 bases sitting between them. Germline CDR1 is MNHEY and CDR2 is SMNVEV (reference sequence). Written as DNA, the CDR3 is TGTGCCAGCAGTCTAGGATTCTCCCAAGAGACCCAGTACTTC. As protein: CASSLGFSQETQYF.